Each of the 14 T cell receptor beta chains below was sequenced from the same sample in a study of blood T cell repertoires in COVID-19. This table comes from immunoSEQ multiplex PCR, and its TCRdb copy is limited to in-frame clones, with some not included. The table records approximately 250,000 clones, 92% of them present only once. The sample consisted of peripheral blood. Receptors were obtained from a man aged 25-45 years with COVID-19, enrolled during active disease.

The rearrangement links TRBV7-9 to TRBJ1-1, with D perhaps TRBD1 (5 bases). CDR1 SEHNR and CDR2 FQNEAQ come from the germline V gene (reference sequence). This CDR3 contains 13 residues. The V gene lost 4 bases and the J gene lost 4 bases, with 10 bases spanning the gap. Written as DNA, the CDR3 is TGTGCCAGCAGCTGGGGGGTGAGCACTGAAGCTTTCTTT. As protein: CASSWGVSTEAFF.

The rearrangement uses TRBV27 and TRBJ2-3, with D perhaps matching TRBD2 (5 bases). CDR1 and CDR2 (germline): MNHEY, SMNVEV (reference sequence). The CDR3 loop spans 16 amino acids. V was trimmed by 5 bases and J by 2 bases, leaving 17 bases between them. CDR3 sequence reads: CASSPQGSSHTDTQYF. The CDR3 DNA is TGTGCCAGCAGTCCCCAAGGGAGCTCCCACACAGATACGCAGTATTTT.

The chain joins TRBV7-9 to TRBJ1-5, with no clear D. The CDR3 is 12 amino acids. Germline V gene data show CDR1 as SEHNR and CDR2 as FQNEAQ (reference sequence). With 8 bases removed from V and 4 bases from J, the gap between germline ends came to 9 bases. The CDR3 loop is CASGRVNQPQHF. DNA of the CDR3: TGTGCCAGCGGGCGGGTAAATCAGCCCCAGCATTTT. The full variable domain, in which reference TRBV7-9 and TRBJ1-5 provide the parts outside the CDR3, is DTGVSQNPRHKITKRGQNVTFRCDPISEHNRLYWYRQTLGQGPEFLTYFQNEAQLEKSRLLSDRFSAERPKGSFSTLEIQRTEQGDSAMYLCASGRVNQPQHFGDGTRLSIL.

The V call is TRBV27, the J call TRBJ1-1; the match to TRBD1 covers 11 bases. Germline V gives CDR1 MNHEY, CDR2 SMNVEV (reference sequence). The CDR3 totals 17 residues. V was pared by 8 bases and J by 6 bases, with 17 bases of the junction left unmatched. The CDR3 sequence: CASAPGTGGTLEAEAFF. CDR3 bases: TGTGCCAGCGCCCCCGGGACAGGGGGTACCCTGGAGGCTGAAGCTTTCTTT.

V and J are TRBV3-1 (or the pseudogene TRBV3-2) and TRBJ1-4, with 7 bases matching TRBD1. The CDR3 consists of 18 residues. From germline, CDR1 is LGHDT and CDR2 YNNKEL (reference sequence). Trimming cost V 0 bases and J 3 bases; bases outside gene matches: 10. The CDR3 loop is CASSQENRGVRANEKLFF. DNA of the CDR3: TGTGCCAGCAGCCAAGAGAACAGGGGAGTTCGGGCTAATGAAAAACTGTTTTTT.

The rearrangement uses TRBV12-3 or TRBV12-4 and TRBJ1-1; possible D gene TRBD1, 6 bases. V was shortened by 5 bases and J by 11 bases, with 15 bases between the two germline ends. The CDR3 has 12 amino acids. In DNA, the CDR3 is TGTGCCAGCAGTCCCTGGGGGGGCCGGGCTTTCTTT. Amino acids: CASSPWGGRAFF.

The J gene is TRBJ2-3, the V gene TRBV3-1 (or the pseudogene TRBV3-2); D possibly corresponds to TRBD2 (7 bases). The germline V and J ends were trimmed by 4 bases and 2 bases, with 10 bases remaining between them. Per the germline V gene, CDR1 is LGHDT and CDR2 is YNNKEL (reference sequence). The CDR3 is 14 amino acids. Here the CDR3 DNA reads TGTGCCAGCAGCCCCGCGGGGGCCACAGATACGCAGTATTTT. Its protein product is CASSPAGATDTQYF.

This clone was detected a few times. J is TRBJ1-1 and V is TRBV6-6, with D possibly being TRBD1 (5 bases). Germline CDR1 and CDR2: MNHNY and SVGAGI (reference sequence). Trimming stripped 8 bases from V and 3 bases from J, with 10 bases between. The CDR3 runs 12 residues. As DNA, the CDR3 is TGTGCCAGCCAGGGATTCTACACTGAAGCTTTCTTT. As protein: CASQGFYTEAFF.

The chain couples TRBV30 to TRBJ1-6; D unclear. Germline values: CDR1 GTSNPN, CDR2 SVGIG (reference sequence). V was pared by 5 bases and J by 7 bases, with 6 bases between. There are 11 residues in the CDR3. The CDR3 bases are TGTGCCTGGGACAACAATTCACCCCTCCACTTT. Its protein is CAWDNNSPLHF.

The V call is TRBV14, the J call TRBJ2-1, with D perhaps TRBD2 (6 bases). Trimming shortened V by 4 bases and J by 10 bases, and 14 bases separated the two germline ends. The CDR3 totals 13 residues. Per germline, CDR1 SGHDN and CDR2 FVKESK. CDR3 protein: CASSRLGGREQFF. The CDR3, as DNA: TGTGCCAGCAGCCGGCTGGGGGGTCGGGAGCAGTTCTTC.

The chain joins TRBV6-5 to TRBJ2-7; the D is unclear. The CDR3 has 14 residues. Germline V gives CDR1 MNHEY, CDR2 SVGAGI. V was shortened by 5 bases and J by 0 bases, with 11 bases between the two germline ends. The CDR3 here is CASSTSEASYEQYF. The CDR3 nucleotides read TGTGCCAGCAGTACGAGTGAGGCCTCCTACGAGCAGTACTTC.

The chain employs TRBV5-4 and TRBJ1-3; D is perhaps TRBD1 (6 bases). CDR3 length: 16 amino acids. Trimming stripped 4 bases from V and 0 bases from J, with 14 bases between. Looked up from germline, CDR1 is SGHNT and CDR2 is YYREEE (reference sequence). In nucleotides, the CDR3 is TGTGCCAGCAGCCCCAGGGGTTCCAACTCTGGAAACACCATATATTTT. Translation gives CASSPRGSNSGNTIYF. Looking up the rest from reference TRBV5-4 and TRBJ1-3 gives the full variable domain: ETGVTQSPTHLIKTRGQQVTLRCSSQSGHNTVSWYQQALGQGPQFIFQYYREEENGRGNFPPRFSGLQFPNYSSELNVNALELDDSALYLCASSPRGSNSGNTIYFGEGSWLTVV.

This chain uses TRBV4-2 with TRBJ1-6; D is possibly TRBD1 (5 bases). The CDR3 length is 18 residues. Germline V gives CDR1 LGHNA, CDR2 YNFKEQ. V was clipped by 0 bases and J by 0 bases, with 12 bases between them. The CDR3 loop reads CASSQEQGTSSYNSPLHF. CDR3 nucleotides: TGTGCCAGCAGCCAAGAGCAGGGAACGAGCTCCTATAATTCACCCCTCCACTTT.

The chain combines TRBV10-3 with TRBJ2-3; D is possibly TRBD1 (6 bases). The germline V and J ends were trimmed by 4 bases and 4 bases, with 6 bases remaining between them. Germline values: CDR1 ENHRY, CDR2 SYGVKD. The CDR3 sequence is 12 residues long. The CDR3 region is CAISGTADTQYF. Here the CDR3 DNA reads TGTGCCATCAGTGGGACAGCAGATACGCAGTATTTT.